This is a list of T cell receptor beta chains from one sample in a study of T cells in Graves' hyperthyroidism and ophthalmopathy. TCRdb itself ran the multiplex PCR reads through MiXCR, one entry per CDR3 protein. The repertoire consists of 500,000 to 750,000 distinct CDR3 sequences, with 13% to 15% occurring once and the leading ten covering 6.5% to 9%. Sequenced sample: blood. All receptors derive from a woman under 30 with Graves' ophthalmopathy. Both conserved end residues are part of each CDR3. Fields, in order: CDR3 length, V gene, J gene, clone size, D gene, CDR3 DNA, CDR3 protein. The D gene is left open where the match is weak. Clone size is shown for a subset of rows, as once, few, many or a class of expanded clone.

15	TRBV29-1	TRBJ2-5	many	-	TGCAGCGCCGGGGACCTCTTCGTTCTCCAAGAGACCCAGTACTTC	CSAGDLFVLQETQYF
14	TRBV30	TRBJ2-3	few	-	TGTGCCTGGAGCCGACTGATGAGCACAGATACGCAGTATTTT	CAWSRLMSTDTQYF
16	TRBV7-2	TRBJ2-1	many	-	TGTGCCAGCAGCTTAGTGGGGGAGGCACACCGGAATGAGCAGTTCTTC	CASSLVGEAHRNEQFF
11	TRBV10-3	TRBJ2-7	few	-	TGTGCCATCGGCAGTAGCTACGAGCAGTACTTC	CAIGSSYEQYF
15	TRBV7-3	TRBJ1-4	few	-	TGTGCCAGCAGCTTAAACTTTGGGACTAATGAAAAACTGTTTTTT	CASSLNFGTNEKLFF
12	TRBV19	TRBJ1-2	-	-	TGTGCCAGTAGTCTCTTAGGGGAAGGCTACACCTTC	CASSLLGEGYTF
16	TRBV13	TRBJ1-1	many	-	TGTGCCAGCAGTTCCCGGCGACGGGCCTTGAACACTGAAGCTTTCTTT	CASSSRRRALNTEAFF
12	TRBV4-1	TRBJ1-4	few	-	TGCGCCAGCAGCCAAGATCTGGAAAAACTGTTTTTT	CASSQDLEKLFF
17	TRBV3-1	TRBJ2-7	many	-	TGTGCCAGCAGCCAAGAACGTCTGGGGCGCCTTCCCTACGAGCAGTACTTC	CASSQERLGRLPYEQYF
14	TRBV29-1	TRBJ2-7	few	-	TGCAGCGCTAGACAGGGAGGGATGTCTGGCGAGCAGTACTTC	CSARQGGMSGEQYF
16	TRBV7-9	TRBJ2-1	few	TRBD1	TGTGCCAGCAGCTTAGCGGGGGACAGGGGTCGGAATGAGCAGTTCTTC	CASSLAGDRGRNEQFF
15	TRBV7-9	TRBJ2-7	many	-	TGTGCCAGCAGCTTGGGGCCTTCTACATCCTACGAGCAGTACTTC	CASSLGPSTSYEQYF
12	TRBV4-3	TRBJ1-1	once	TRBD1	TGCGCCAGCAGCCAAGACAACAGGGGGACTTTCTTT	CASSQDNRGTFF
14	TRBV5-1	TRBJ2-6	-	-	TGCGCCAGCAAGCCCCGGGCGGGGGCCAACGTCCTGACTTTC	CASKPRAGANVLTF
17	TRBV2	TRBJ1-6	few	TRBD1	TGTGCCAGCAGACCCAAAGGGGCGGGACAGGGGTTGTTGTCCCTCCACTTT	CASRPKGAGQGLLSLHF
14	TRBV6-5	TRBJ2-7	-	-	TGTGCCAGCAGTTACTCTGGCGTGCCCTACGAGCAGTACTTC	CASSYSGVPYEQYF
16	TRBV12-3/TRBV12-4	TRBJ1-6	many	-	TGTGCCAGCAGTTTAGTGGAGGGGAAGGATAATTCACCCCTCCACTTT	CASSLVEGKDNSPLHF
14	TRBV28	TRBJ2-5	-	-	TGTGCCAGCAGCCCCGGGAGCTCCTTTTTGGCCCAGTACTTC	CASSPGSSFLAQYF
16	TRBV7-9	TRBJ2-5	many	TRBD2	TGTGCCAGCAGCTCCAGAGGACTAGCGGGAAGAGAGACCCAGTACTTC	CASSSRGLAGRETQYF
12	TRBV29-1	TRBJ2-3	-	-	TGCAGCGTTGAGTTTCAGCTAGATACGCAGTATTTT	CSVEFQLDTQYF
11	TRBV28	TRBJ1-4	many	-	TGTGCCAGCAGTCCACGGGAAAAACTGTTTTTT	CASSPREKLFF
14	TRBV5-1	TRBJ1-2	many	TRBD1	TGCGCCAGCAGCTCCCGGGACAGGGTGTGGGGCTACACCTTC	CASSSRDRVWGYTF
15	TRBV10-3	TRBJ2-7	-	TRBD1	TGTGCCATCAGTAGGGGACAGACTGGGGCCTACGAGCAGTACTTC	CAISRGQTGAYEQYF
14	TRBV9	TRBJ1-1	-	-	TGTGCCAGCAGCGTAGCCGGAGGGGGCACTGAAGCTTTCTTT	CASSVAGGGTEAFF
15	TRBV5-6	TRBJ2-7	many	-	TGTGCCAGCAGCTTTGGGACAACAGCTACCTACGAGCAGTACTTC	CASSFGTTATYEQYF
18	TRBV19	TRBJ1-5	few	-	TGTGCCAGTAGTATTTACCGGGGGTCAATGTTCGGCAATCAGCCCCAGCATTTT	CASSIYRGSMFGNQPQHF
15	TRBV20-1	TRBJ2-1	many	-	TGCAGTGCCCCGGACGCGTTGAGCTCCTACAATGAGCAGTTCTTC	CSAPDALSSYNEQFF
20	TRBV18	TRBJ1-5	-	TRBD1	TGTGCCAGCTCACCACCGGTGGTACAAGGGGGCCAGAGGCACAATCAGCCCCAGCATTTT	CASSPPVVQGGQRHNQPQHF
18	TRBV24-1	TRBJ2-1	many	-	TGTGCCACCAGTGACCCGGCACGAGGGGCGGGAACCTACAATGAGCAGTTCTTC	CATSDPARGAGTYNEQFF
16	TRBV4-2	TRBJ2-1	few	-	TGTGCCAGCAGCCCCAACAGGGACGGCTCCTACAATGAGCAGTTCTTC	CASSPNRDGSYNEQFF
12	TRBV28	TRBJ1-1	-	TRBD1	TGTGCCAGCAGACGACAGGGGGCTGAAGCTTTCTTT	CASRRQGAEAFF
16	TRBV12-3/TRBV12-4	TRBJ1-2	many	TRBD1	TGTGCCAGCAGTTCCCCCGGACAGGTGTCTAACTATGGCTACACCTTC	CASSSPGQVSNYGYTF
16	TRBV5-5	TRBJ2-1	few	-	TGTGCCAGCAGCTCGTTGACATCCAGCTCCTACAATGAGCAGTTCTTC	CASSSLTSSSYNEQFF
16	TRBV12-5	TRBJ1-2	few	-	TGTGCTAGTGGTTTGGTACGGGTGGGTACAAGATCGGGCTACACCTTC	CASGLVRVGTRSGYTF
15	TRBV2	TRBJ2-1	many	TRBD2	TGTGCCAGCAGTGAGGGACTAGCGGGGGTGTTTTGGCAGTTCTTC	CASSEGLAGVFWQFF
14	TRBV19	TRBJ1-5	-	-	TGTGCCAGTAGAATGAAAGAGACCAATCAGCCCCAGCATTTT	CASRMKETNQPQHF
13	TRBV5-4	TRBJ1-4	many	-	TGTGCCAGCAGCTTGGGGGGAAATGAAAAACTGTTTTTT	CASSLGGNEKLFF
14	TRBV27	TRBJ1-2	many	-	TGTGCCAGCAGTTCAGAGGGGATCGTTTCTGGCTACACCTTC	CASSSEGIVSGYTF
16	TRBV2	TRBJ2-3	many	TRBD2	TGTGCCAGCGGCTCTAGCGGGAGTACTAGCACAGATACGCAGTATTTT	CASGSSGSTSTDTQYF
12	TRBV20-1	TRBJ2-7	few	TRBD2	TGCAGTGCTAGAGAGGGGGGGGGCGAGCAGTACTTC	CSAREGGGEQYF